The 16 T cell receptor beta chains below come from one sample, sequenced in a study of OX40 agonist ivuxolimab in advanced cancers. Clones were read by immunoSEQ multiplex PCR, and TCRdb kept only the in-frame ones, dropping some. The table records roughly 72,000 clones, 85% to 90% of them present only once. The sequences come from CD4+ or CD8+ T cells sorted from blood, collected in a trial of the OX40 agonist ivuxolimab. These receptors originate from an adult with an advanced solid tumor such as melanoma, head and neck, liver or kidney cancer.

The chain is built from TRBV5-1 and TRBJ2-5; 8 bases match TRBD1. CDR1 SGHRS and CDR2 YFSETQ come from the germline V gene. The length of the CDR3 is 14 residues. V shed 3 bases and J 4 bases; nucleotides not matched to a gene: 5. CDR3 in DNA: TGCGCCAGCAGCTCTACAGGGGGGAGAGAGACCCAGTACTTC. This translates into CASSSTGGRETQYF.

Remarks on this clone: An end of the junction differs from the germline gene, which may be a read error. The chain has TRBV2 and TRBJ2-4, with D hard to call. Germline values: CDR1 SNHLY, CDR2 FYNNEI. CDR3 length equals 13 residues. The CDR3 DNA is TGTGCCACCACAACCCTGGCCAGAAACATTCAGTACTTC. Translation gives CATTTLARNIQYF.

This CDR3 is CASRNSMNTEAFF. The CDR3 nucleotides read TGTGCCAGTAGGAACAGCATGAACACTGAAGCTTTCTTT. The chain joins TRBV19 to TRBJ1-1; D is unresolved. Per germline, CDR1 LNHDA and CDR2 SQIVND (reference sequence). The CDR3 loop spans 13 amino acids. V lost 6 bases, J lost 0 bases, and 8 bases lay in between.

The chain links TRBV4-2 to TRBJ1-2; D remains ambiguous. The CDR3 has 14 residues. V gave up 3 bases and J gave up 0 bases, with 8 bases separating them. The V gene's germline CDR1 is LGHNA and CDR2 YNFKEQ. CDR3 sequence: CASSHRAANYGYTF. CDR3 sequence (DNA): TGTGCCAGCAGCCACCGGGCCGCTAACTATGGCTACACCTTC.

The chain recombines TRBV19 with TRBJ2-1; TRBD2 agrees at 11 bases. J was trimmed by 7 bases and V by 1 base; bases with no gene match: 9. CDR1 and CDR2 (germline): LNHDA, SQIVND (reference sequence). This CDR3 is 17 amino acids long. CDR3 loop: CASSIGGSGRALNEQFF. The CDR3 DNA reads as TGTGCCAGTAGTATAGGTGGTAGCGGGAGGGCCCTGAATGAGCAGTTCTTC.

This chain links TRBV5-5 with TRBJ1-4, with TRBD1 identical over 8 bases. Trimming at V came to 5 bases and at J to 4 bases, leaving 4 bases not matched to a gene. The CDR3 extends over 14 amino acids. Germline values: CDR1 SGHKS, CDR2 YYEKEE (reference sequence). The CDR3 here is CASSSQGVNEKLFF. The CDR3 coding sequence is TGTGCCAGCAGTTCACAGGGGGTTAATGAAAAACTGTTTTTT. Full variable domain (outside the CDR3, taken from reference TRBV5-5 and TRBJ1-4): DAGVTQSPTHLIKTRGQQVTLRCSPISGHKSVSWYQQVLGQGPQFIFQYYEKEERGRGNFPDRFSARQFPNYSSELNVNALLLGDSALYLCASSSQGVNEKLFFGSGTQLSVL.

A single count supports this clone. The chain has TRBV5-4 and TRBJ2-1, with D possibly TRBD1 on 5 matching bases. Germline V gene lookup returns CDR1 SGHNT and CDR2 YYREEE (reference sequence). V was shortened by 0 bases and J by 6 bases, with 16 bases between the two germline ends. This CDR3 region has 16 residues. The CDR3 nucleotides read TGTGCCAGCAGCTTGGACAGGTTTTGGTCCCCCAATGAGCAGTTCTTC. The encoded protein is CASSLDRFWSPNEQFF.

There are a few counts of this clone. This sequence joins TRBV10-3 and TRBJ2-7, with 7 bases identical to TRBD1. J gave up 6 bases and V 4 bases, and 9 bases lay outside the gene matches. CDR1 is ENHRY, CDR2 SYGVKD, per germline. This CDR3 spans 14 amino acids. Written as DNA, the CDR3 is TGTGCCATCAGTGGGGCGACAGGGAAGTCCGAGCAGTACTTC. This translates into CAISGATGKSEQYF.

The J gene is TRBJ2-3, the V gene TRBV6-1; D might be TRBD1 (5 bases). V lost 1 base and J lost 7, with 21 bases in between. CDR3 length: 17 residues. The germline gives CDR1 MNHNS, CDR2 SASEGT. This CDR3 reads CASSEEWGRVKGNTQYF. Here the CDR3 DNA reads TGTGCCAGCAGTGAAGAGTGGGGCAGGGTAAAGGGAAATACGCAGTATTTT.

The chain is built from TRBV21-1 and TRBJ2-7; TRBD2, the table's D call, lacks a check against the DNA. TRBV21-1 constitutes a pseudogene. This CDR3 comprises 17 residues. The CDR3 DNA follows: TGTGCCAGCAGCAAAGGCGGTTGGGGAGGGAAGACCTACGAGCAGTACTTC. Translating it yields CASSKGGWGGKTYEQYF.

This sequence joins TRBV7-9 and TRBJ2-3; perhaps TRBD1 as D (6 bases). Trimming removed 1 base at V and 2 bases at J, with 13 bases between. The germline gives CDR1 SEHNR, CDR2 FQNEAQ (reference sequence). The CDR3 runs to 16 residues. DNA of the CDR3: TGTGCCAGCAGCTTAGGGACAGCGCCCATCACAGATACGCAGTATTTT. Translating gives CASSLGTAPITDTQYF.

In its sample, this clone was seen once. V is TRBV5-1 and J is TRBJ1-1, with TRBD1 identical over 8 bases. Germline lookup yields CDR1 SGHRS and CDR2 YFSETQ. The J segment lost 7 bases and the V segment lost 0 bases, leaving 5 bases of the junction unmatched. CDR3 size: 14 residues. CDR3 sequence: CASSLDRGLIEAFF. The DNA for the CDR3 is TGCGCCAGCAGCTTGGACAGGGGGTTAATTGAAGCTTTCTTT.

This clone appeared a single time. The CDR3 loop is CASSFRGADTQYF. CDR3 coding DNA: TGTGCCAGCAGCTTTCGAGGAGCGGATACGCAGTATTTT. V is TRBV5-8 and J is TRBJ2-3; unclear D gene. The CDR3 length is 13 residues. V was clipped by 2 bases and J by 6 bases, with 10 bases between them. The germline gives CDR1 SGHTS, CDR2 YDEGEE.

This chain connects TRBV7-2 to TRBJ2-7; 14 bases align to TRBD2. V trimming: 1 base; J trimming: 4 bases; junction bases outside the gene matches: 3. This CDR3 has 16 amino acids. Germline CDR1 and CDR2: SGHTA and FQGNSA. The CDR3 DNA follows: TGTGCCAGCAGCTTAGTGGGACTAGCGGGAGCATACGAGCAGTACTTC. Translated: CASSLVGLAGAYEQYF.

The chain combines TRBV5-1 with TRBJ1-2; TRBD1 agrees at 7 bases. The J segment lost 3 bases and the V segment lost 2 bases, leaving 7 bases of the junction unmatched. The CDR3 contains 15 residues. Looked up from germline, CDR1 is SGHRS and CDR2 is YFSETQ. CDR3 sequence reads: CASSLATGNYYGYTF. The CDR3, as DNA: TGCGCCAGCAGCTTAGCGACAGGGAATTACTATGGCTACACCTTC.

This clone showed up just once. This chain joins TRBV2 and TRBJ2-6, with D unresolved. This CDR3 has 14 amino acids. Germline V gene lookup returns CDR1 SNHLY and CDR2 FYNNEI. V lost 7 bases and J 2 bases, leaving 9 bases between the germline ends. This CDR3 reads CASTPQPGANVLTF. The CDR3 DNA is TGTGCCAGCACGCCGCAGCCTGGGGCCAACGTCCTGACTTTC.